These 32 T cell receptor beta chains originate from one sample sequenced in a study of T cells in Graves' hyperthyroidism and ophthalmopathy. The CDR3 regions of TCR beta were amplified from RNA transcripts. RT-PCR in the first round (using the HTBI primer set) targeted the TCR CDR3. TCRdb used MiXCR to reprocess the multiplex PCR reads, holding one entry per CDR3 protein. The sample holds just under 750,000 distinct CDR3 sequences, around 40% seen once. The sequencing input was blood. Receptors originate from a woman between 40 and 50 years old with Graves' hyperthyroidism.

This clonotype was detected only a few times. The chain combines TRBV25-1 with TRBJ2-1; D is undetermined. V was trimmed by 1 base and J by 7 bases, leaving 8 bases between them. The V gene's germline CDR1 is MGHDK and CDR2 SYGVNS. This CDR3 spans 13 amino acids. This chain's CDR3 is CASSESEGNEQFF. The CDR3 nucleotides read TGTGCCAGCAGTGAATCCGAAGGAAATGAGCAGTTCTTC.

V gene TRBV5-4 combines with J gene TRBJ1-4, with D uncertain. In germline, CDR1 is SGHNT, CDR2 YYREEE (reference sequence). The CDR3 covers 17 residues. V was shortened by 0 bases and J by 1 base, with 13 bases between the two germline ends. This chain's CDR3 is CASSLGPPGRTNEKLFF. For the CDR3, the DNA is TGTGCCAGCAGCTTGGGCCCCCCCGGGCGAACTAATGAAAAACTGTTTTTT.

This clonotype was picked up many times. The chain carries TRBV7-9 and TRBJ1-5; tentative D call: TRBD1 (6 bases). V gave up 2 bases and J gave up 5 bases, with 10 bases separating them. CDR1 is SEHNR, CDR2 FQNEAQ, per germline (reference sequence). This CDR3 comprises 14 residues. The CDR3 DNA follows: TGTGCCAGCAGCTTAATGGCAGGGGATCAGCCCCAGCATTTT. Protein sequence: CASSLMAGDQPQHF.

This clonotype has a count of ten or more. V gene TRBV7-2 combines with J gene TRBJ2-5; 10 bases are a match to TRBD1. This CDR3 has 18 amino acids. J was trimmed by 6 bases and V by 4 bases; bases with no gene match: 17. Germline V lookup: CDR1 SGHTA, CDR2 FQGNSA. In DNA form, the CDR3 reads TGTGCCAGCAGCTCCCTATACAGGACAGGGGGTATTGGAAAGACCCAGTACTTC. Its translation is CASSSLYRTGGIGKTQYF.

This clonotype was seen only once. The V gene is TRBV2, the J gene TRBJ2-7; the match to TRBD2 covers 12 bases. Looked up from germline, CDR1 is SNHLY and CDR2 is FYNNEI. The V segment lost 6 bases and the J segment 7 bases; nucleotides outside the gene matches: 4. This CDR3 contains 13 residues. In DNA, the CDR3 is TGTGCCAGCAGGCGACTAGCGGGAGAGGAGCAGTACTTC. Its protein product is CASRRLAGEEQYF.

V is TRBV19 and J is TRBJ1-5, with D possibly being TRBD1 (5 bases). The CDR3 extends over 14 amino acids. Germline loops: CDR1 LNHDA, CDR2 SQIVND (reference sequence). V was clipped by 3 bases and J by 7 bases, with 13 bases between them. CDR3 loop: CASSIPGPGQPQHF. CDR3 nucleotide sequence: TGTGCCAGTAGTATCCCGGGGCCAGGGCAGCCCCAGCATTTT.

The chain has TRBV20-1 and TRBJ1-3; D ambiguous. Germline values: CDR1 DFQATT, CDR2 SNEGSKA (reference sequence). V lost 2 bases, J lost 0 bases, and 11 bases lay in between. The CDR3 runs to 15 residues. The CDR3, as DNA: TGCAGTGCTAGACCGCCGGGTAGCTCTGGAAACACCATATATTTT. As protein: CSARPPGSSGNTIYF.

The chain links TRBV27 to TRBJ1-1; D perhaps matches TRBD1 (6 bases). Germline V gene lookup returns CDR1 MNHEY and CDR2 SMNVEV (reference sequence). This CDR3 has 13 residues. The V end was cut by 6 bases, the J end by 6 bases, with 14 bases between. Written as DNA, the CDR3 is TGTGCCAGCAGACTATTACCAGGGGCTGAAGCTTTCTTT. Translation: CASRLLPGAEAFF.

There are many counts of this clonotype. This CDR3 reads CASSAPPRPLHF. Written as DNA, the CDR3 is TGCGCCAGCAGCGCCCCCCCGAGGCCCCTCCACTTT. The J gene is TRBJ1-6, the V gene TRBV4-1; D remains unclear. V was clipped by 5 bases and J by 13 bases, with 12 bases between them. The CDR3 is 12 residues long. The germline gives CDR1 MGHRA, CDR2 YSYEKL.

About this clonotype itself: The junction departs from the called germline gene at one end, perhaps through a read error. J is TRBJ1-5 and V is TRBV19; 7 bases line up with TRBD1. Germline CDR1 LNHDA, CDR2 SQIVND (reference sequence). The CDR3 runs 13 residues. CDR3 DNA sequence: TGTGCCAGTAGTATGGAGGTGGGACAGCCCCGGCATTTT. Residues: CASSMEVGQPRHF.

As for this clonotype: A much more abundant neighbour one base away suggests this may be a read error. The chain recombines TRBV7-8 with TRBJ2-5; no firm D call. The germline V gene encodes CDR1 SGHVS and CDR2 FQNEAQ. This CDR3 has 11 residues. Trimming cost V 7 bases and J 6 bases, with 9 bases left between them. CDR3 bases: TGTGCCAGCATCCCGGAGAAGACCCAGTACTTC. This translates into CASIPEKTQYF.

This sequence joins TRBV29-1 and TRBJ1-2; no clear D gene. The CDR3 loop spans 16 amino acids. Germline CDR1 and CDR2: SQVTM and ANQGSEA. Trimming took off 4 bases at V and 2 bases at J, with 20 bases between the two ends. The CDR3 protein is CSVASSRTRLNYGYTF. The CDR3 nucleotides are TGCAGCGTTGCGTCAAGCAGGACCAGACTAAACTATGGCTACACCTTC.

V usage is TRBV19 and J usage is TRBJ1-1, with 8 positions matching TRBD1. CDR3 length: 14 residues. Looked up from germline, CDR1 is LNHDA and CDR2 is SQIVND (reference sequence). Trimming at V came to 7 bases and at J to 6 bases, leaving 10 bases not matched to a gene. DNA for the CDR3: TGTGCCAGTATCAGAACAGGGGGGGTCCCTGAAGCTTTCTTT. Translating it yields CASIRTGGVPEAFF.

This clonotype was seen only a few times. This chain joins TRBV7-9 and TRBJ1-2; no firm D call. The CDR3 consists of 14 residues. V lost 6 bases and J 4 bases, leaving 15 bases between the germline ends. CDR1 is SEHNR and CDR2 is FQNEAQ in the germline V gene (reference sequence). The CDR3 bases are TGTGCCAGCAGTTTATCCTCCAGCTTCTATGGCTACACCTTC. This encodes CASSLSSSFYGYTF.

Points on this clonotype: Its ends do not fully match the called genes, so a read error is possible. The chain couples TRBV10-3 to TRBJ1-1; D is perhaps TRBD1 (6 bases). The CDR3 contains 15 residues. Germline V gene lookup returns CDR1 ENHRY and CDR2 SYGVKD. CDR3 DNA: TGTGCCAGCAGTGCCAGACCTACAGGGAGCACTGAAGCTTTCTTT. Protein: CASSARPTGSTEAFF.

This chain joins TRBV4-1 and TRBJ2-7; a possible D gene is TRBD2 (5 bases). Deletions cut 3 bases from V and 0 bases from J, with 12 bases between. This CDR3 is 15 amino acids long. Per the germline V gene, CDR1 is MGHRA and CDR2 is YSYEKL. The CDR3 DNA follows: TGCGCCAGCAGCCAGGAGGCGGTAGCCTCCTACGAGCAGTACTTC. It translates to CASSQEAVASYEQYF.

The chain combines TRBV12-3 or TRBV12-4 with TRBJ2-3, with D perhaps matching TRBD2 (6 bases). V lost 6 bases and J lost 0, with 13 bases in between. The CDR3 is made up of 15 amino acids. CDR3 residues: CASRTGGPSTDTQYF. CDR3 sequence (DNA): TGTGCCAGCAGAACCGGAGGGCCGAGCACAGATACGCAGTATTTT.

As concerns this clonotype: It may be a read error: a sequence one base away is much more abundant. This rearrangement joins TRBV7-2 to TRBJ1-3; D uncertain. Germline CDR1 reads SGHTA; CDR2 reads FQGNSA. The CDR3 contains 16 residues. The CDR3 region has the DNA TGTGCCAGCAGCTTAGTTCACGAAAAGACTGGAGACACCATATATTTT. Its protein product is CASSLVHEKTGDTIYF.

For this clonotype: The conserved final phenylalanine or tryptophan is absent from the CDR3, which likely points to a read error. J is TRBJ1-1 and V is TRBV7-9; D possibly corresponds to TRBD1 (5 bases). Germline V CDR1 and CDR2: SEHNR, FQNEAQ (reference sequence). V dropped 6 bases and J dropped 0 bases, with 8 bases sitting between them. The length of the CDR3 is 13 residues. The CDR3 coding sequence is TGTGCCAGCAGGAGGGGTATGAACACTGAAGCTTTCTTA. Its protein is CASRRGMNTEAFL.

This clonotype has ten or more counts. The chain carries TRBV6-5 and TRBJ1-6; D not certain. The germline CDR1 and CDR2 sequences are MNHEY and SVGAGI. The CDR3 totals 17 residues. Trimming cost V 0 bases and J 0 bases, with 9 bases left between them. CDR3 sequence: CASSYSARSSYNSPLHF. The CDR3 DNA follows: TGTGCCAGCAGTTACTCCGCCAGATCCTCCTATAATTCACCCCTCCACTTT.

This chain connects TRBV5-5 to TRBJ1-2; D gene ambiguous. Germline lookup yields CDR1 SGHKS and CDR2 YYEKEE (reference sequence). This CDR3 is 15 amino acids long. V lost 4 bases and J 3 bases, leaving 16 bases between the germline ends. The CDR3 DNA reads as TGTGCCAGCAGCCATGAGGTTCCTCGGGACTATGGCTACACCTTC. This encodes CASSHEVPRDYGYTF.

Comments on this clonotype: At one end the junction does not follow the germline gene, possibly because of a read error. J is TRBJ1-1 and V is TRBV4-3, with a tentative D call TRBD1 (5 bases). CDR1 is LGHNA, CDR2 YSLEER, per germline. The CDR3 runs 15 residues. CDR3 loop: CASSQTDRMNTEALF. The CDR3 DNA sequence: TGCGCCAGCAGCCAGACCGACAGAATGAACACTGAAGCTCTCTTT.

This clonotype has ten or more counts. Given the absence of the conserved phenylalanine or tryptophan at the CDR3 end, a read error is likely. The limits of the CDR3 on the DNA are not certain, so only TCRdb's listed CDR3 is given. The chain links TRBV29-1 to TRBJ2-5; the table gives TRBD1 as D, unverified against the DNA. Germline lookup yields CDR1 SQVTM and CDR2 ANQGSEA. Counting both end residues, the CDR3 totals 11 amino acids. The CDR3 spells CSIRDRDRPTL.

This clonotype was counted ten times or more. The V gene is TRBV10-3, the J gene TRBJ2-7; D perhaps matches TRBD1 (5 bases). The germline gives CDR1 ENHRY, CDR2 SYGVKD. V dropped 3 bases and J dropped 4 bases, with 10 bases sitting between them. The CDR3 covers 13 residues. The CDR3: CAISDTGFYEQYF. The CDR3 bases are TGTGCCATCAGTGACACAGGATTTTACGAGCAGTACTTC.

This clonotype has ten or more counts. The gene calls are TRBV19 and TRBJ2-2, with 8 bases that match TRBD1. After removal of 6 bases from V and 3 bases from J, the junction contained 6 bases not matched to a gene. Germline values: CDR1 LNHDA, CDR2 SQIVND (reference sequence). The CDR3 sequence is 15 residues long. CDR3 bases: TGTGCCAGTAGCGGACAGGGAAGATACACCGGGGAGCTGTTTTTT. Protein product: CASSGQGRYTGELFF. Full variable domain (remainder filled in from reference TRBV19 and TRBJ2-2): DGGITQSPKYLFRKEGQNVTLSCEQNLNHDAMYWYRQDPGQGLRLIYYSQIVNDFQKGDIAEGYSVSREKKESFPLTVTSAQKNPTAFYLCASSGQGRYTGELFFGEGSRLTVL.

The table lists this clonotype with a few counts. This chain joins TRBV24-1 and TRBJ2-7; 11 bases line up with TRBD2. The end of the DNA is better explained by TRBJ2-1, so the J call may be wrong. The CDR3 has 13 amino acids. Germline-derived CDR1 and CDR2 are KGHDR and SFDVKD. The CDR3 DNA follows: TGTGCCACCGGTTATAGCGGGGGGGACGAGCAGTTCTTC. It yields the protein CATGYSGGDEQFF.

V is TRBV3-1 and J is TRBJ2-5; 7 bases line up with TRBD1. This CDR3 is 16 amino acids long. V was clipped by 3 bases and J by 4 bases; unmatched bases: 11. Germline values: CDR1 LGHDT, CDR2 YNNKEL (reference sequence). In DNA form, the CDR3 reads TGTGCCAGCAGCCACGGTGAAACAGGGGTGAGAGAGACCCAGTACTTC. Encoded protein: CASSHGETGVRETQYF.

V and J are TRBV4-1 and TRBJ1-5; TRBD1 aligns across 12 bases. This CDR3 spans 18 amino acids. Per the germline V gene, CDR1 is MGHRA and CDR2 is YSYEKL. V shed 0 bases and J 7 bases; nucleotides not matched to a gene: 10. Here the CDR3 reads CASSQDLTGQGAGQPQHF. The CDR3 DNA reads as TGCGCCAGCAGCCAAGACCTCACGGGACAGGGGGCCGGACAGCCCCAGCATTTT.

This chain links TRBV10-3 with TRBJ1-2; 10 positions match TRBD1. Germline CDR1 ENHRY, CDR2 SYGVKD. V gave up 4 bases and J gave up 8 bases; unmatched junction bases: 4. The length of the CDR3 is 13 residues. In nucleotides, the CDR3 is TGTGCCATCAGTGGACAGGGGGCTCGAGGCTACACCTTC. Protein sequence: CAISGQGARGYTF.

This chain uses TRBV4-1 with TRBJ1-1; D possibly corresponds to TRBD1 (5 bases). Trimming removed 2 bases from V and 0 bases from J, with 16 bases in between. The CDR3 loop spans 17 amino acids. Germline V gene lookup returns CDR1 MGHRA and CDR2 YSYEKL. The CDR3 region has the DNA TGCGCCAGCAGCCAACTAGATTTAGGGGTTTTGAACACTGAAGCTTTCTTT. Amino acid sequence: CASSQLDLGVLNTEAFF.

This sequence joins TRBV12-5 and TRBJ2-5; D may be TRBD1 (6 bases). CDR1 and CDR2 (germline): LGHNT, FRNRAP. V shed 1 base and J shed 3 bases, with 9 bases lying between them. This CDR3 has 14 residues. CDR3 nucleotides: TGTGCTAGTGGTTTGGGAAACAGGGAAGAGACCCAGTACTTC. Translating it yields CASGLGNREETQYF.

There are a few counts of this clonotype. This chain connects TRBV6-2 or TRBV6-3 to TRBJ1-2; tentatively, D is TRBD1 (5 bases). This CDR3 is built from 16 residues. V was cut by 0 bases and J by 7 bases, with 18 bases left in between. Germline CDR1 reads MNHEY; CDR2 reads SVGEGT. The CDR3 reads CASSYSYGDQRSGYTF. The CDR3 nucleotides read TGTGCCAGCAGTTACTCGTACGGGGACCAAAGGAGTGGCTACACCTTC.